This is a list of T cell receptor beta chains from one sample in a study of blood T cell repertoires in COVID-19. The repertoire was sequenced with immunoSEQ multiplex PCR; TCRdb's copy has only in-frame clones and lacks some. The top ten clones hold about 4% of a sample with approximately 240,000 clones, approximately 80% of them seen once. Sequencing input: peripheral blood. The receptor source for this set is a woman in her thirties or forties with active or convalescent COVID-19. The CDR3 runs from the conserved cysteine through the conserved F or W. Fields, in order: clone size, V gene, D gene, CDR3 length, J gene, CDR3 DNA, CDR3 protein. D genes are given only for firm matches. Some rows mark clone size as missing; the rest say once, few, many or name a class of expanded clone.

clone_size: few
v_call: TRBV5-1
d_call: TRBD2
cdr3_length: 14
j_call: TRBJ2-3
cdr3_nt: TGCGCCAGCAGCTACGGGGGGGCCGCAGATACGCAGTATTTT
cdr3_aa: CASSYGGAADTQYF

clone_size: NA
v_call: TRBV30
d_call: NA
cdr3_length: 13
j_call: TRBJ2-5
cdr3_nt: TGTGCCTGGAGATTGAGCGGCCAAGAGACCCAGTACTTC
cdr3_aa: CAWRLSGQETQYF

clone_size: NA
v_call: TRBV15
d_call: NA
cdr3_length: 14
j_call: TRBJ1-5
cdr3_nt: TGTGCCACCTCGGCACTGGGGGGTAATCAGCCCCAGCATTTT
cdr3_aa: CATSALGGNQPQHF

clone_size: NA
v_call: TRBV2
d_call: NA
cdr3_length: 14
j_call: TRBJ1-3
cdr3_nt: TGTGCCAGCAGTGAACAGACAGCCCCTGACACCATATATTTT
cdr3_aa: CASSEQTAPDTIYF

clone_size: NA
v_call: TRBV29-1
d_call: NA
cdr3_length: 12
j_call: TRBJ1-2
cdr3_nt: TGCAGCGTTGGACTACCGCTACGAGGCTACACCTTC
cdr3_aa: CSVGLPLRGYTF

clone_size: many
v_call: TRBV19
d_call: NA
cdr3_length: 14
j_call: TRBJ1-5
cdr3_nt: TGTGCCAGTAGTGTTATTATTAGCAATCAGCCCCAGCATTTT
cdr3_aa: CASSVIISNQPQHF

clone_size: NA
v_call: TRBV15
d_call: TRBD1
cdr3_length: 14
j_call: TRBJ1-2
cdr3_nt: TGTGCCACCAGCCTTACACAGGGGGCATATGGCTACACCTTC
cdr3_aa: CATSLTQGAYGYTF

clone_size: NA
v_call: TRBV20-1
d_call: TRBD1
cdr3_length: 16
j_call: TRBJ1-1
cdr3_nt: TGCAGTGCTAGTCCGACAGGGGGCTTTGATGGAACTGAAGCTTTCTTT
cdr3_aa: CSASPTGGFDGTEAFF

clone_size: once
v_call: TRBV28
d_call: NA
cdr3_length: 20
j_call: TRBJ1-5
cdr3_nt: TGTGCCAGCACCGACTCCCAGGGATGGAGAGTTGGGGATAGCAATCAGCCCCAGCATTTT
cdr3_aa: CASTDSQGWRVGDSNQPQHF

clone_size: NA
v_call: TRBV3-1/TRBV3-2
d_call: TRBD1
cdr3_length: 15
j_call: TRBJ2-1
cdr3_nt: TGTGCCAGCAGCCCTGGGGACAGGGGATTGAGTGAGCAGTTCTTC
cdr3_aa: CASSPGDRGLSEQFF

clone_size: few
v_call: TRBV10-1
d_call: TRBD2
cdr3_length: 15
j_call: TRBJ2-5
cdr3_nt: TGCGCCAGCAGTGTTTCTAGCGGGCTGCAAGAGACCCAGTACTTC
cdr3_aa: CASSVSSGLQETQYF

clone_size: NA
v_call: TRBV10-3
d_call: TRBD1
cdr3_length: 15
j_call: TRBJ1-2
cdr3_nt: TGTGCCATCAGTGAGCTTCCGGGACAGCCCTATGGCTACACCTTC
cdr3_aa: CAISELPGQPYGYTF

clone_size: NA
v_call: TRBV9
d_call: TRBD1
cdr3_length: 15
j_call: TRBJ1-2
cdr3_nt: TGTGCCAGCAGCTCCCTAGGGACAGGGAACTATGGCTACACCTTC
cdr3_aa: CASSSLGTGNYGYTF

clone_size: NA
v_call: TRBV30
d_call: TRBD1
cdr3_length: 13
j_call: TRBJ1-5
cdr3_nt: TGTGCCTGGGCGCGGCAGGGGGGAAGGCCCCAGCATTTT
cdr3_aa: CAWARQGGRPQHF

clone_size: few
v_call: TRBV30
d_call: NA
cdr3_length: 12
j_call: TRBJ1-1
cdr3_nt: TGTGCCTGGACCCATTCGGGCACTGAAGCTTTCTTT
cdr3_aa: CAWTHSGTEAFF

clone_size: NA
v_call: TRBV7-2
d_call: TRBD2
cdr3_length: 15
j_call: TRBJ2-5
cdr3_nt: TGTGCCAGCTGCGACACGGGGGGGCCCCAAGAGACCCAGTACTTC
cdr3_aa: CASCDTGGPQETQYF

clone_size: NA
v_call: TRBV5-1
d_call: NA
cdr3_length: 17
j_call: TRBJ2-6
cdr3_nt: TGCGCCAGCGGCCCCCGTAGACTGGTTACGGGGGCCAACGTCCTGACTTTC
cdr3_aa: CASGPRRLVTGANVLTF

clone_size: NA
v_call: TRBV7-9
d_call: TRBD1
cdr3_length: 16
j_call: TRBJ1-3
cdr3_nt: TGTGCCAGCAGTCGGGACAGGGAGATCTCTGGAAACACCATATATTTT
cdr3_aa: CASSRDREISGNTIYF